The 10 T cell receptor beta chains below were found in one sample sequenced in a study of T cells in Graves' hyperthyroidism and ophthalmopathy. The source material, RNA transcripts, was used to amplify TCR beta CDR3 regions. The HTBI primer set served for first-round RT-PCR of the TCR CDR3. One entry per CDR3 protein, called by TCRdb with MiXCR from the multiplex PCR reads. The sample has hundreds of thousands of distinct CDR3 sequences, roughly 14% seen once. The sequenced material came from blood. Receptors were obtained from a young man with Graves' ophthalmopathy.

The chain combines TRBV5-1 with TRBJ2-4; D remains unclear. The CDR3 loop spans 14 amino acids. Germline V gives CDR1 SGHRS, CDR2 YFSETQ. Trimming cost V 4 bases and J 6 bases, with 14 bases left between them. This CDR3 is CASSPWGYGNIQYF. In DNA, the CDR3 is TGCGCCAGCAGCCCCTGGGGTTATGGAAACATTCAGTACTTC.

Concerning this clonotype itself: A much larger clonotype is one base distant, so this may be a read error. The J gene is TRBJ2-1, the V gene TRBV6-9, with D hard to call. This CDR3 region has 16 residues. Trimming stripped 3 bases from V and 2 bases from J, with 14 bases between. Germline V gene data show CDR1 as MNHGY and CDR2 as SVAAGI. The CDR3 coding sequence is TGTGCCAGCAGTTACTTCAGTCCCAGCCCCTACAATGAGCAGTTCTTC. Its translation: CASSYFSPSPYNEQFF.

This clonotype was seen repeatedly, ten times or more. The chain carries TRBV6-1 and TRBJ2-5; 7 nucleotides line up with TRBD2. The CDR3 is 15 amino acids. Germline V gene lookup returns CDR1 MNHNS and CDR2 SASEGT. V gave up 2 bases and J gave up 1 base; unmatched junction bases: 4. The CDR3 bases are TGTGCCAGCAGTGAATCTGGGGGGGGCCAAGAGACCCAGTACTTC. This sequence encodes CASSESGGGQETQYF.

This clonotype was detected ten times or more. Here the CDR3 reads CASNFVGSYEQYF. CDR3 coding DNA: TGTGCCAGCAACTTCGTGGGGTCCTACGAGCAGTACTTC. The chain carries TRBV27 and TRBJ2-7, with D uncertain. The CDR3 sequence is 13 residues long. The ends were cut back, 7 bases at V and 1 base at J, with 11 bases in the middle. Germline V gene data show CDR1 as MNHEY and CDR2 as SMNVEV (reference sequence).

This clonotype has a handful of counts. The rearrangement joins TRBV10-3 to TRBJ2-5; a weak D match, TRBD1 (6 bases). Trimming cost V 1 base and J 4 bases, with 22 bases left between them. The CDR3 covers 18 residues. Germline CDR1 ENHRY, CDR2 SYGVKD. The CDR3 nucleotides read TGTGCCATCAGTGAGTTTCAGGGGTTAAATCCAAGGAGAGAGACCCAGTACTTC. This codes for CAISEFQGLNPRRETQYF.

This sequence joins TRBV6-1 and TRBJ1-5; D remains ambiguous. From germline, CDR1 is MNHNS and CDR2 SASEGT. Trimming took off 7 bases at V and 1 base at J, with 14 bases between the two ends. The CDR3 is 15 residues long. For the CDR3, the DNA is TGTGCCAGCACCGGGTTAGGTGCAAGCAATCAGCCCCAGCATTTT. Translation: CASTGLGASNQPQHF.

This clonotype was observed at least ten times. The chain links TRBV11-2 to TRBJ2-5, with D unresolved. The germline V and J ends were trimmed by 3 bases and 3 bases, with 11 bases remaining between them. There are 14 residues in the CDR3. CDR1 SGHAT and CDR2 FQNNGV come from the germline V gene. CDR3 coding DNA: TGTGCCAGCAGCTTCACACGATTAGAAGAGACCCAGTACTTC. Its translation: CASSFTRLEETQYF.

The count of this clonotype is one. The chain couples TRBV10-3 to TRBJ2-7; a possible D gene is TRBD2 (6 bases). The germline V gene encodes CDR1 ENHRY and CDR2 SYGVKD. The CDR3 covers 14 residues. V was cut by 8 bases and J by 3 bases, with 17 bases left in between. The CDR3 bases are TGTGCCATCGGGCGGGATTACCGCAACTACGAGCAGTACTTC. Translated: CAIGRDYRNYEQYF.

This clonotype has a count of ten or more. The V and J genes are TRBV5-1 and TRBJ2-4, with 8 bases matching TRBD1. Trimming took 2 bases from V and 1 from J; bases not matched to a gene: 8. Germline V CDR1 and CDR2: SGHRS, YFSETQ. This CDR3 is built from 17 residues. The CDR3 spells CASSLIQGAEAKNIQYF. The CDR3 DNA reads as TGCGCCAGCAGCTTAATTCAGGGGGCTGAGGCCAAAAACATTCAGTACTTC.

This clonotype has more than one count but fewer than ten. The rearrangement links TRBV19 to TRBJ1-1, with 9 bases identical to TRBD1. Germline values: CDR1 LNHDA, CDR2 SQIVND (reference sequence). V gave up 4 bases and J gave up 1 base; unmatched junction bases: 4. The CDR3 spans 15 residues. CDR3 protein: CASSTWDRANTEAFF. DNA of the CDR3: TGTGCCAGTAGTACTTGGGACAGGGCGAACACTGAAGCTTTCTTT.